The sequence of this T cell receptor beta chain was determined in a study of blood T cells in healthy people across ages. Findings of the study overall: Estimated diversity that came from one million T cells was considered an underestimate.

The use of a sample-barcoded 5' primer and a J-beta primer mix characterized a second PCR of 7 to 11 cycles. TCRdb ran MiXCR on the 5' RACE reads and lists one entry per CDR3 protein. The repertoire has 250,000 to 300,000 distinct CDR3 sequences, about 25% of them found once; the top ten carry 29%. Per the germline V gene, CDR1 is DFQATT and CDR2 is SNEGSKA (reference sequence). With 0 bases removed from V and 5 bases from J, the gap between germline ends came to 13 bases. The CDR3 sequence is 14 residues long. A word on this clonotype: Its specificity is not known.

This clonotype was sampled from a woman between 65 and 79 years old in good health. This sequence joins TRBV20-1 and TRBJ1-2; D is unclear. The sample comprised blood. The CDR3 here is CSARDDNGKYGYTF. DNA of the CDR3: TGCAGTGCTAGAGATGACAATGGAAAATATGGCTACACCTTC.